One sample yielded the 32 T cell receptor beta chains listed below, sequenced in a study of T cell responses to AZD1222 COVID-19 vaccine. Repertoires were generated with immunoSEQ multiplex PCR, while TCRdb's copy carries only in-frame clones and drops some. The repertoire includes 98,000 or so clones, roughly 86% of them detected once, and 3.3% sits in the top ten. Sequencing was performed on peripheral blood, taken 28 days after the second dose of the MenACWY control vaccine. These receptors all stem from an adult who received the MenACWY meningococcal vaccine as a control.

The chain couples TRBV25-1 to TRBJ2-1; TRBD2 matches 10 bases. There are 13 residues in the CDR3. Germline V gene lookup returns CDR1 MGHDK and CDR2 SYGVNS. V trimming: 2 bases; J trimming: 10 bases; junction bases outside the gene matches: 2. The CDR3 loop is CASSELLAGEQFF. The DNA of the CDR3 is TGTGCCAGCAGTGAACTACTAGCGGGGGAGCAGTTCTTC.

This rearrangement joins TRBV4-2 to TRBJ2-3; D not certain. Germline assignment: CDR1 LGHNA and CDR2 YNFKEQ. V was shortened by 1 base and J by 3 bases, with 8 bases between the two germline ends. This CDR3 contains 14 residues. The CDR3 DNA sequence: TGTGCCAGCAGCCAAGGGCAGACGACAGATACGCAGTATTTT. Translating it yields CASSQGQTTDTQYF.

The rearrangement uses TRBV29-1 and TRBJ2-1, with D unclear. Germline CDR1 is SQVTM and CDR2 is ANQGSEA. Trimming took off 8 bases at V and 6 bases at J, with 17 bases between the two ends. There are 13 residues in the CDR3. The CDR3 DNA is TGCAGCTCCGGATTCTGGGATAGCAATGAGCAGTTCTTC. Translation gives CSSGFWDSNEQFF.

This clone was observed a single time. The chain joins TRBV9 to TRBJ2-3; the match to TRBD2 covers 12 bases. The CDR3 is 17 residues long. CDR1 and CDR2 from the germline V gene are SGDLS and YYNGEE. V was clipped by 0 bases and J by 2 bases; unmatched bases: 4. The CDR3 spells CASSVGLAGGFTDTQYF. The CDR3 DNA is TGTGCCAGCAGCGTAGGGCTAGCGGGGGGGTTCACAGATACGCAGTATTTT. Filled out from reference TRBV9 and TRBJ2-3, the complete variable domain reads DSGVTQTPKHLITATGQRVTLRCSPRSGDLSVYWYQQSLDQGLQFLIQYYNGEERAKGNILERFSAQQFPDLHSELNLSSLELGDSALYFCASSVGLAGGFTDTQYFGPGTRLTVL.

This CDR3 reads CASSRDGGPNNEQFF. The CDR3 region has the DNA TGTGCCAGCAGTCGAGACGGGGGGCCCAACAATGAGCAGTTCTTC. The V gene is TRBV4-2, the J gene TRBJ2-1, with a possible D match to TRBD2 (7 bases). Germline V gene lookup returns CDR1 LGHNA and CDR2 YNFKEQ. Between the trimmed V and J ends, which lost 6 bases and 5 bases, there was a span of 17 bases. CDR3 length equals 15 residues.

This clone was detected only once. This chain uses TRBV11-3 with TRBJ1-2; 8 bases match TRBD1. Germline CDR1 SGHNT, CDR2 YENEEA. V trimming: 5 bases; J trimming: 7 bases; junction bases outside the gene matches: 3. CDR3 length equals 12 residues. CDR3 in amino acids: CASSRQGAGYTF. The CDR3 region has the DNA TGTGCCAGCAGCCGGCAGGGGGCTGGCTACACCTTC.

This chain links TRBV5-8 with TRBJ1-5; TRBD1 agrees at 7 bases. Germline V CDR1 and CDR2: SGHTS, YDEGEE. There are 15 residues in the CDR3. V shed 4 bases and J 3 bases; nucleotides not matched to a gene: 7. The CDR3 region is CASSLTGQNNQPQHF. CDR3 in DNA: TGTGCCAGCAGCCTGACGGGACAGAACAATCAGCCCCAGCATTTT. Using reference TRBV5-8 and TRBJ1-5 for the parts outside the CDR3, the full variable domain is EAGVTQSPTHLIKTRGQQATLRCSPISGHTSVYWYQQALGLGLQFLLWYDEGEERNRGNFPPRFSGRQFPNYSSELNVNALELEDSALYLCASSLTGQNNQPQHFGDGTRLSIL.

This chain uses TRBV5-6 with TRBJ1-2, with D unresolved. The CDR3 totals 14 residues. Germline CDR1 and CDR2: SGHDT and YYEEEE. Trimming stripped 7 bases from V and 2 bases from J, with 15 bases between. CDR3 region: CASHTRPANYGYTF. Written as DNA, the CDR3 is TGTGCCAGCCACACCCGCCCGGCAAACTATGGCTACACCTTC.

The chain links TRBV28 to TRBJ2-7, with 11 bases identical to TRBD1. Trimming removed 5 bases from V and 0 bases from J; junction bases left unmatched: 6. CDR3 size: 16 residues. Germline CDR1 and CDR2: MDHEN and SYDVKM. CDR3: CASSVPGQGVSYEQYF. The DNA for the CDR3 is TGTGCCAGCAGTGTTCCGGGACAGGGGGTCTCCTACGAGCAGTACTTC.

CDR3 DNA: TGCAGTGCTAGTTACAGGGTAGAAGAGACCCAGTACTTC. Amino acids: CSASYRVEETQYF. This chain uses TRBV20-1 with TRBJ2-5; possibly TRBD1 for D (6 bases). The CDR3 has 13 amino acids. Trimming took 3 bases from V and 3 from J, leaving 11 bases between them. Germline CDR1 DFQATT, CDR2 SNEGSKA (reference sequence).

The chain combines TRBV7-2 with TRBJ2-3; 8 bases agree with TRBD2. J lost 4 bases, V lost 4 bases, and 10 bases had no gene match. In germline, CDR1 is SGHTA, CDR2 FQGNSA. This CDR3 is built from 16 residues. The CDR3 spells CASSSIAGSSADTQYF. The CDR3 DNA sequence: TGTGCCAGCAGCTCTATAGCGGGGTCGTCGGCAGATACGCAGTATTTT.

The rearrangement links TRBV28 to TRBJ1-2; no definite D call. CDR3 length equals 13 residues. CDR1 and CDR2 (germline): MDHEN, SYDVKM. The V end lost 5 bases, the J end lost 5 bases, and 12 bases lay between the germline ends. The CDR3 spells CASSDGRMYGYTF. The CDR3 DNA reads TGTGCCAGCAGTGACGGACGGATGTATGGCTACACCTTC.

The chain is built from TRBV9 and TRBJ1-2; the match to TRBD1 covers 10 bases. Germline V gene lookup returns CDR1 SGDLS and CDR2 YYNGEE. The CDR3 covers 16 residues. Germline trimming cut 0 bases from V and 8 bases from J; bases unmatched to any gene: 10. CDR3 amino acids: CASSVEPRGQGRGYTF. CDR3 bases: TGTGCCAGCAGCGTAGAGCCCAGGGGACAGGGGAGAGGCTACACCTTC. Full variable domain (rest looked up from reference TRBV9 and TRBJ1-2): DSGVTQTPKHLITATGQRVTLRCSPRSGDLSVYWYQQSLDQGLQFLIQYYNGEERAKGNILERFSAQQFPDLHSELNLSSLELGDSALYFCASSVEPRGQGRGYTFGSGTRLTVV.

V usage is TRBV6-1 and J usage is TRBJ1-4, with D unclear. The germline CDR1 and CDR2 sequences are MNHNS and SASEGT. V shed 6 bases and J shed 8 bases, with 7 bases lying between them. This CDR3 is 11 amino acids long. The CDR3, as DNA: TGTGCCAGCAGGGGAGGGGAAAAACTGTTTTTT. Protein: CASRGGEKLFF.

The rearrangement uses TRBV7-2 and TRBJ2-7; D might be TRBD1 (5 bases). V was clipped by 0 bases and J by 0 bases, with 6 bases between them. This CDR3 has 14 residues. CDR1 is SGHTA, CDR2 FQGNSA, per germline. CDR3 sequence reads: CASSLAGPSYEQYF. In DNA form, the CDR3 reads TGTGCCAGCAGCTTAGCGGGGCCCTCCTACGAGCAGTACTTC. Looking up the rest from reference TRBV7-2 and TRBJ2-7 gives the full variable domain: GAGVSQSPSNKVTEKGKDVELRCDPISGHTALYWYRQSLGQGLEFLIYFQGNSAPDKSGLPSDRFSAERTGGSVSTLTIQRTQQEDSAVYLCASSLAGPSYEQYFGPGTRLTVT.

The chain links TRBV5-5 to TRBJ2-4; D perhaps matches TRBD2 (5 bases). The V end was cut by 5 bases, the J end by 1 base, with 16 bases between. The length of the CDR3 is 16 residues. In germline, CDR1 is SGHKS, CDR2 YYEKEE (reference sequence). DNA for the CDR3: TGTGCCAGCAGTAAAATCTTGGCGGGTGCCAAAAACATTCAGTACTTC. As protein: CASSKILAGAKNIQYF.

The chain couples TRBV3-1 (or the pseudogene TRBV3-2) to TRBJ2-1; perhaps TRBD2 as D (6 bases). V was trimmed by 4 bases and J by 6 bases, leaving 19 bases between them. From germline, CDR1 is LGHDT and CDR2 YNNKEL (reference sequence). The CDR3 totals 16 residues. CDR3 amino acids: CASSLPAPGGSNEQFF. DNA for the CDR3: TGTGCCAGCAGCCTACCTGCGCCAGGAGGGTCCAATGAGCAGTTCTTC.

This clone was found once. V is TRBV5-3 and J is TRBJ1-1; D gene uncertain. TRBV5-3 is annotated as an ORF whose role is uncertain. V lost 0 bases, J lost 3 bases, and 9 bases lay in between. This CDR3 has 14 amino acids. The CDR3 nucleotides are TGTGCCAGAAGCTTGGGTCCTGTCCACACTGAAGCTTTCTTT. This gives the protein CARSLGPVHTEAFF.

The chain links TRBV6-5 to TRBJ1-4; D unresolved. The V and J ends lost 3 bases and 6 bases respectively, with 8 bases between them. Germline CDR1 reads MNHEY; CDR2 reads SVGAGI. This CDR3 is built from 13 residues. CDR3 nucleotides: TGTGCCAGCAGTTATTCGGGAGATGAAAAACTGTTTTTT. Encoded protein: CASSYSGDEKLFF.

The rearrangement links TRBV27 to TRBJ1-2; D may be TRBD1 (5 bases). The germline gives CDR1 MNHEY, CDR2 SMNVEV (reference sequence). Trimming left V 3 bases short and J 10 bases short, with 18 bases between. CDR3 length: 14 amino acids. The DNA of the CDR3 is TGTGCCAGCAGTTTTACGAGACAGTTACCTTACTACACCTTC. Its protein is CASSFTRQLPYYTF.

The chain employs TRBV6-2 or TRBV6-3 and TRBJ1-5; D possibly corresponds to TRBD1 (5 bases). This CDR3 spans 14 amino acids. V dropped 1 base and J dropped 6 bases, with 10 bases sitting between them. Germline V gene lookup returns CDR1 MNHEY and CDR2 SVGEGT. CDR3 sequence: CASSYWGRGQPQHF. DNA of the CDR3: TGTGCCAGCAGTTACTGGGGGAGGGGTCAGCCCCAGCATTTT.

Remarks on this clone: One end of the junction does not line up with germline, which may come from a read error. The gene calls are TRBV7-7 and TRBJ2-5; the match to TRBD1 covers 8 bases. Germline CDR1 and CDR2: SSHAT and FNYEAQ (reference sequence). This CDR3 is built from 13 residues. CDR3 loop: CASSKQGGETQYF. Here the CDR3 DNA reads TGTGCTAGCAGCAAACAGGGGGGCGAGACCCAGTACTTC. Using reference TRBV7-7 and TRBJ2-5 for the parts outside the CDR3, the full variable domain is GAGVSQSPRYKVTKRGQDVTLRCDPISSHATLYWYQQALGQGPEFLTYFNYEAQPDKSGLPSDRFSAERPEGSISTLTIQRTEQRDSAMYRCASSKQGGETQYFGPGTRLLVL.

The chain joins TRBV9 to TRBJ1-1; TRBD1 aligns across 11 bases. Germline V gene lookup returns CDR1 SGDLS and CDR2 YYNGEE. The V and J ends lost 1 base and 3 bases, in that order; junction bases with no gene match: 5. This CDR3 comprises 16 residues. In DNA form, the CDR3 reads TGTGCCAGCAGCGTATGGGACAGGGGGGGAGACACTGAAGCTTTCTTT. This encodes CASSVWDRGGDTEAFF.

The chain is built from TRBV5-1 and TRBJ2-7; D may be TRBD1 or TRBD2 (5 bases each). The CDR3 loop spans 14 amino acids. V lost 4 bases, J lost 2 bases, and 13 bases lay in between. Germline CDR1 reads SGHRS; CDR2 reads YFSETQ. CDR3 sequence (DNA): TGCGCCAGCAGCCTCTCGGGACCCCCCTACGAGCAGTACTTC. This translates into CASSLSGPPYEQYF.

The rearrangement uses TRBV28 and TRBJ2-7; 11 bases map to TRBD2. The V gene end was trimmed by 4 bases and the J gene end by 3 bases; junction bases not matched to a gene: 8. CDR1 MDHEN and CDR2 SYDVKM come from the germline V gene. The CDR3 spans 16 residues. In DNA, the CDR3 is TGTGCCAGCAGTTCCTATAGCGGGGGGGCTATCTACGAGCAGTACTTC. Translating gives CASSSYSGGAIYEQYF. The variable domain in full, with the rest retrieved from reference TRBV28 and TRBJ2-7, is DVKVTQSSRYLVKRTGEKVFLECVQDMDHENMFWYRQDPGLGLRLIYFSYDVKMKEKGDIPEGYSVSREKKERFSLILESASTNQTSMYLCASSSYSGGAIYEQYFGPGTRLTVT.

V gene TRBV19 combines with J gene TRBJ2-7, with a weak D call TRBD1 (5 bases). From germline, CDR1 is LNHDA and CDR2 SQIVND (reference sequence). The CDR3 consists of 13 residues. The V gene lost 5 bases and the J gene lost 2 bases, with 10 bases spanning the gap. The CDR3 DNA reads TGTGCCAGTAGTCCAGGGTTAACCTACGAGCAGTACTTC. Amino acid sequence: CASSPGLTYEQYF.

The chain combines TRBV11-2 with TRBJ2-2, with 7 bases identical to TRBD1. Germline CDR1 SGHAT, CDR2 FQNNGV. The V gene end was trimmed by 0 bases and the J gene end by 2 bases; junction bases not matched to a gene: 6. The CDR3 totals 17 residues. In nucleotides, the CDR3 is TGTGCCAGCAGCTTAGAAACAGGGGCCCTTAACACCGGGGAGCTGTTTTTT. Amino acid sequence: CASSLETGALNTGELFF. The full variable domain, with the rest looked up from reference TRBV11-2 and TRBJ2-2, is EAGVAQSPRYKIIEKRQSVAFWCNPISGHATLYWYQQILGQGPKLLIQFQNNGVVDDSQLPKDRFSAERLKGVDSTLKIQPAKLEDSAVYLCASSLETGALNTGELFFGEGSRLTVL.

This clone showed up just once. The rearrangement links TRBV28 to TRBJ2-7; 9 bases match TRBD1. Germline assignment: CDR1 MDHEN and CDR2 SYDVKM. J gave up 4 bases and V 3 bases, and 7 bases lay outside the gene matches. The CDR3 is 15 amino acids. For the CDR3, the DNA is TGTGCCAGCAGTTTTTCCACAGGGGGCAGGTACGAGCAGTACTTC. Amino acids: CASSFSTGGRYEQYF.

V gene TRBV28 combines with J gene TRBJ1-1, with D maybe TRBD1 (5 bases). CDR1 is MDHEN and CDR2 is SYDVKM in the germline V gene. Trimming pared 7 bases from V and 4 bases from J, leaving 22 bases between. This CDR3 region has 16 residues. In nucleotides, the CDR3 is TGTGCCAGCACCGACCCCCTGGGGGGAGTTGGCACTGAAGCTTTCTTT. Encoded protein: CASTDPLGGVGTEAFF.

A single count supports this clone. The chain has TRBV29-1 and TRBJ2-1; 16 bases match TRBD2. The germline gives CDR1 SQVTM, CDR2 ANQGSEA. The V and J ends lost 7 bases and 12 bases, in that order; junction bases with no gene match: 6. CDR3 length equals 13 residues. The CDR3 region has the DNA TGCAGCGCGGGGACTAGCGGGGGGGCCGGGCAGTTCTTC. Amino acid sequence: CSAGTSGGAGQFF.

The genes are TRBV9 and TRBJ1-2; no clear D. Trimming left V 3 bases short and J 3 bases short, with 18 bases between. Germline loops: CDR1 SGDLS, CDR2 YYNGEE. The CDR3 loop spans 16 amino acids. CDR3 bases: TGTGCCAGCAGCGGCCGGGGAGGCCTCCTAGACTATGGCTACACCTTC. This codes for CASSGRGGLLDYGYTF.

The chain uses TRBV3-1 (or the pseudogene TRBV3-2) and TRBJ2-1; tentative D call: TRBD1 (6 bases). The V and J ends lost 3 bases and 13 bases respectively, with 19 bases between them. CDR3 length: 14 amino acids. The germline V gene has CDR1 LGHDT and CDR2 YNNKEL (reference sequence). CDR3: CASSQVQGYTSQFF. The CDR3 DNA is TGTGCCAGCAGCCAGGTACAGGGTTATACTTCACAGTTCTTC.